This T cell receptor (beta chain) originates from a study of chemoradiotherapy in HPV16-positive cancers (dated by TCRdb to the early 2020s). Regarding the study in general: Candidate HPV-specific T-cell clones and common TCR motifs were defined by functional T-cell assays performed on cells from two HPV16-positive patients. The study set out to ask whether T-cell immunity against the HPV oncoproteins E6 and E7 changes over the course of chemoradiotherapy and whether that immunity affects survival. Next, the candidate HPV-specific TCRs and motifs were followed in TCR repertoires from over 85 patients with HPV-related cancers. General conclusions and limits of the study: Expansion of candidate HPV-specific clones and E7-related TCR motifs was observed in the tumor microenvironment during treatment, whereas no such expansion was observed for non-HPV-specific T cells. Among HPV16-positive patients, expansion of HPV-responsive T cells during chemoradiotherapy was associated with better recurrence-free survival. The functional definition of HPV-specific T cells was derived from only two HPV16-positive patients, and the survival association was reported for HPV16-positive patients.

V trim: 3 bases; J trim: 8 bases; unmatched bases: 11. Per the germline V gene, SGDLS is the CDR1 and YYNGEE is the CDR2. The CDR3 runs 15 amino acids, cysteine and phenylalanine included. Kept here is only the CDR3 DNA, which spans 45 bases and is read in frame from base 1. Library preparation employed the immunoSEQ multiplex PCR assay. In its TCRdb copy, this immuneACCESS table keeps in-frame sequences only and misses some clones. Where compared with another copy, unresolved V genes explain less than half of these, and the others have no known cause. The sample table holds about 5,000 clones, of which 85% to 95% were seen once. The top ten hold 4.3% of the sample. A remark on this clone: What this receptor recognizes is not known. Base qualities are missing; no much larger clone stands one base away.

Repertoires were sampled repeatedly over the course of chemoradiotherapy so that clonal expansion in the tumor microenvironment could be followed. The TCR was taken from a human donor with HPV-associated anogenital cancer. Sampling took place from a patient who underwent chemoradiotherapy. Recombination connected TRBV9 to TRBJ1-2; 9 nucleotides in the junction match TRBD1. This receptor has the CDR3 CASSGTPGQGRGYTF. The DNA is TGTGCCAGCAGCGGAACTCCGGGACAGGGAAGGGGCTACACCTTC.